This T cell receptor (beta chain) was observed in a study of T cell changes during pregnancy in multiple sclerosis. Method: immunoSEQ multiplex PCR; TCRdb's copy keeps in-frame clones and lacks some. The data show tens of thousands of clones, approximately 91% seen once. This clone came up once. From germline, CDR1 is LNHDA and CDR2 SQIVND (reference sequence). The CDR3 is 13 amino acids. V gave up 3 bases and J gave up 6 bases, with 9 bases separating them. This TCR derives from a female donor with multiple sclerosis, enrolled in a pregnancy study. Specimen: peripheral blood, collected before pregnancy. The chain combines TRBV19 with TRBJ2-1, with D uncertain. The CDR3 is CASSMSIFNEQFF. Written as DNA, the CDR3 is TGTGCCAGTAGTATGAGCATCTTCAATGAGCAGTTCTTC.